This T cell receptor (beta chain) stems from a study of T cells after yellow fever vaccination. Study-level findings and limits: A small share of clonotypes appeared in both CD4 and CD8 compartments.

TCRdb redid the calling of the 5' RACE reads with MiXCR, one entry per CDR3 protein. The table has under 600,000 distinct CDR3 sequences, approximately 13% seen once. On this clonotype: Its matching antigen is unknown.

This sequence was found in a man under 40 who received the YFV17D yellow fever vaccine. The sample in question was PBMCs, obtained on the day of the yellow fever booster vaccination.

CDR3 protein: CSARDLTLDEQYF. The CDR3 DNA reads TGCAGTGCTAGAGATTTGACCCTCGACGAGCAGTACTTC. The V and J genes are TRBV20-1 and TRBJ2-7; no definite D call. The V and J ends lost 0 bases and 5 bases respectively, with 11 bases between them. The CDR3 is 13 residues long. CDR1 and CDR2 from the germline V gene are DFQATT and SNEGSKA (reference sequence).